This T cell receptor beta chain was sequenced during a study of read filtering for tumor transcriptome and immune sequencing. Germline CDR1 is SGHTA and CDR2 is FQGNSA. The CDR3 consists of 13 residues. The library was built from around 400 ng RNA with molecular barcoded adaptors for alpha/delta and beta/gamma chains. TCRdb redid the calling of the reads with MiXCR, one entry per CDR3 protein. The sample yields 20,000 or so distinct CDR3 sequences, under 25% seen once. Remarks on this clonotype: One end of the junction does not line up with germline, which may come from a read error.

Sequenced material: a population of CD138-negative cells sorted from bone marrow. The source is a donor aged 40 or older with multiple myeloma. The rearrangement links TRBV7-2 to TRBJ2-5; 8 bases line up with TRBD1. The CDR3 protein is CASRDRYQGTQYF. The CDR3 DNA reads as TGTGCCAGCCGGGACAGGTACCAAGGGACCCAGTACTTC.